This T cell receptor (beta chain) was sequenced in a study of T cells expressing NK-cell markers. About the research overall: Repertoire data for TCR beta were derived from sorted T cells (CD3+CD56+NKG2C+, CD3+CD56+NKG2C- and CD3+CD56-NKG2C+). With respect to HCMV, seven of the eight sequenced donors were seropositive, and one was seronegative. Broader study findings: Similarly, these clonotypes led the CD3+CD56-NKG2C+ fraction as well in a few donors.

Of note for this clonotype: Its antigen is not known.

The CDR3 runs to 16 residues. Germline V gene sequence: CDR1 MGHRA, CDR2 YSYEKL. cDNA encoding TCR beta was synthesized via 5'RACE template switching incorporating UMIs. TCRdb re-called the 5' RACE reads; every CDR3 protein appears as one record, without DNA. This table holds approximately 440,000 distinct CDR3 sequences. The sequence came from a woman aged 45-60 years in good health. The sample was blood T cells: a sorted CD56 or NKG2C T cell subset, CD4+ or CD8+ T cells, or bulk PBMC T cells (not recorded which). The chain employs TRBV4-1 and TRBJ2-5; no DNA is available, so the TRBD1 call from TCRdb remains unchecked. CDR3 sequence: CASSQSQSGGSETQYF.